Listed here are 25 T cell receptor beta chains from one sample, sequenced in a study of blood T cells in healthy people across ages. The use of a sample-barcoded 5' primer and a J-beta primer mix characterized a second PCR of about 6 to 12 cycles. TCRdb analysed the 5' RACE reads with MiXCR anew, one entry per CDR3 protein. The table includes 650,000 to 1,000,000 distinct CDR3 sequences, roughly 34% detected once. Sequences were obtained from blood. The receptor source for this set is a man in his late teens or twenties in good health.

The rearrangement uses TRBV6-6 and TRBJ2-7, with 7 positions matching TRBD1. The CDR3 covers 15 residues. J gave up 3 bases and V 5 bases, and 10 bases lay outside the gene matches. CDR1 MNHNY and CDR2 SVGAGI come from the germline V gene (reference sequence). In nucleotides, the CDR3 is TGTGCCAGCAGTGCGGTCCAGGGGGAGTTCTACGAGCAGTACTTC. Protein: CASSAVQGEFYEQYF.

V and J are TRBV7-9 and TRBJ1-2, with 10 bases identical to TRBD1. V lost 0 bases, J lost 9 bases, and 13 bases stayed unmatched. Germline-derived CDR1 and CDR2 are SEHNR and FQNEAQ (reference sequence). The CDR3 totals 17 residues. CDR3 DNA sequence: TGTGCCAGCAGCTTAGCGATCTGGGACAGGGGATTTAATAGCTACACCTTC. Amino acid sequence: CASSLAIWDRGFNSYTF.

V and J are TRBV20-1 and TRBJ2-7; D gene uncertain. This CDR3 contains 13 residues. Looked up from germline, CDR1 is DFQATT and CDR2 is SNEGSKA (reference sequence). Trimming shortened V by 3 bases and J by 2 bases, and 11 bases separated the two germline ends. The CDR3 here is CSASEDFAYEQYF. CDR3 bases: TGCAGTGCTAGTGAGGATTTCGCCTACGAGCAGTACTTC.

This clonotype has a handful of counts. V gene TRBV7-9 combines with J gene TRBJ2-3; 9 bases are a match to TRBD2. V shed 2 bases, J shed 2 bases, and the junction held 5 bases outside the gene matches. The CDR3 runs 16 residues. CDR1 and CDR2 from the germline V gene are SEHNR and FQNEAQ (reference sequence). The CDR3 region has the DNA TGTGCCAGCAGCTTACTAGCGGGGACCCCCACAGATACGCAGTATTTT. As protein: CASSLLAGTPTDTQYF.

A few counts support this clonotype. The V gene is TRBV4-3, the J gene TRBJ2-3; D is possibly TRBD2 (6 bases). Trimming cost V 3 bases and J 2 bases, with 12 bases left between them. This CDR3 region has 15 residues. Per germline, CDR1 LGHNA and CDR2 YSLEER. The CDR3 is CASSQGRLDTDTQYF. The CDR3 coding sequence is TGCGCCAGCAGCCAGGGAAGACTAGACACAGATACGCAGTATTTT.

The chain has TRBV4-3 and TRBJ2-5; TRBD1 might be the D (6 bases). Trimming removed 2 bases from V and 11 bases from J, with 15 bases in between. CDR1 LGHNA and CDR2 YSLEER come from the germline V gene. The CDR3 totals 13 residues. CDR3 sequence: CASSQIGGDEQYF. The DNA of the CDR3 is TGCGCCAGCAGCCAAATAGGGGGAGATGAGCAGTACTTC.

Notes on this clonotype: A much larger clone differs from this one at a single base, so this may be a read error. The CDR3 region has the DNA TGTGCCATCAATGTAGAACCCCAAGAGACCCAGTACTTC. It yields the protein CAINVEPQETQYF. The chain couples TRBV10-3 to TRBJ2-5; the D is unclear. Trimming took 7 bases from V and 1 from J, leaving 10 bases between them. The CDR3 length is 13 residues. Germline CDR1 ENHRY, CDR2 SYGVKD.

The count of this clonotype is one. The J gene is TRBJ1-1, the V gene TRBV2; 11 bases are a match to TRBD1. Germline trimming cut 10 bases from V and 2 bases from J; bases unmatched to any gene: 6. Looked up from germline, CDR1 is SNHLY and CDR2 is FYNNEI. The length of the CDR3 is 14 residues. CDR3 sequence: CATGTGGINTEAFF. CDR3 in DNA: TGTGCCACAGGGACAGGGGGGATAAACACTGAAGCTTTCTTT.

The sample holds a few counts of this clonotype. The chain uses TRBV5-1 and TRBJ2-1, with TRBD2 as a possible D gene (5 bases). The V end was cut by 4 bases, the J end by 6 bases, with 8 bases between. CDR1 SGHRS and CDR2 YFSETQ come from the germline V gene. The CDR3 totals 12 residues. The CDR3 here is CASSEDFNEQFF. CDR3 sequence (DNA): TGCGCCAGCAGCGAGGACTTCAATGAGCAGTTCTTC.

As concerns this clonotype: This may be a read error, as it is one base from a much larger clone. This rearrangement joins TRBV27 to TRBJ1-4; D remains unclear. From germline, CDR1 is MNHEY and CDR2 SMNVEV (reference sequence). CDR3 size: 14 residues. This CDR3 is CSSSPNQKGEKLFF. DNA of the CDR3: TGTTCCAGCAGTCCAAACCAGAAGGGAGAAAAACTGTTTTTT.

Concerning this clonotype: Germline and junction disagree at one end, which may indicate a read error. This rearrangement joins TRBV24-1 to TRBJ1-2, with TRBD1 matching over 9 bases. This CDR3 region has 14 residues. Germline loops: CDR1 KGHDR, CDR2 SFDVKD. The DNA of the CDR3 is TGTGCCACCGGTGATTCCGGGACAGGGCTTGGCTACACCTTC. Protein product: CATGDSGTGLGYTF.

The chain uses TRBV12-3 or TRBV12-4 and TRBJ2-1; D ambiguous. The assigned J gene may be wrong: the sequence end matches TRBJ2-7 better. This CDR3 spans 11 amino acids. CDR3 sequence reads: CASRIYNEQYF. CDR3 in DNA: TGTGCCAGCAGGATCTACAATGAGCAGTACTTC.

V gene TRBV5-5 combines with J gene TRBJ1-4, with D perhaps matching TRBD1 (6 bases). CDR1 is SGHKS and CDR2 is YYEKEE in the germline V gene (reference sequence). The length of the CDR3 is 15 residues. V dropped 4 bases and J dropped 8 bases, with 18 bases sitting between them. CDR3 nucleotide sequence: TGTGCCAGCAGCCCGGTAGGGGGATTTCGGGAAAAACTGTTTTTT. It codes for CASSPVGGFREKLFF.

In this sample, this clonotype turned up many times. CDR3: CASSGGTSEQYF. As DNA, the CDR3 is TGTGCCAGCAGCGGGGGGACGTCCGAGCAGTACTTC. The chain combines TRBV12-3 or TRBV12-4 with TRBJ2-7; 7 nucleotides agree with TRBD2. V lost 6 bases, J lost 6 bases, and 5 bases stayed unmatched. The length of the CDR3 is 12 residues.

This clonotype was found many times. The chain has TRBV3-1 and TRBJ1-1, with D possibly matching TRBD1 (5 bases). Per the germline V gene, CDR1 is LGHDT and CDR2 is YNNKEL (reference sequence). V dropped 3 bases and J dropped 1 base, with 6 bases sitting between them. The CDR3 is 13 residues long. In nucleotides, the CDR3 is TGTGCCAGCAGCCAGACAGAGAACACTGAAGCTTTCTTT. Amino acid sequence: CASSQTENTEAFF.

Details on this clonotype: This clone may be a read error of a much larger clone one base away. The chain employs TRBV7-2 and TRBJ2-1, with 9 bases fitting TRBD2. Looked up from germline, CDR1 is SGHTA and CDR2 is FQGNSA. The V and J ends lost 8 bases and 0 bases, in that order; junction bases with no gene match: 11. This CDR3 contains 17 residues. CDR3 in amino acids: CASGSPTSGSSYNEQFF. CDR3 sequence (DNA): TGTGCCAGCGGCTCCCCGACTAGCGGATCCTCCTACAATGAGCAGTTCTTC.

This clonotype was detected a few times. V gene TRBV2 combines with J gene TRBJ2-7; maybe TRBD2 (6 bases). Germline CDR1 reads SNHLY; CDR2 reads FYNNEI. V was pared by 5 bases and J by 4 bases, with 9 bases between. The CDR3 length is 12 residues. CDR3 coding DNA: TGTGCCAGCAGTAAACTAGCATACGAGCAGTACTTC. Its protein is CASSKLAYEQYF.

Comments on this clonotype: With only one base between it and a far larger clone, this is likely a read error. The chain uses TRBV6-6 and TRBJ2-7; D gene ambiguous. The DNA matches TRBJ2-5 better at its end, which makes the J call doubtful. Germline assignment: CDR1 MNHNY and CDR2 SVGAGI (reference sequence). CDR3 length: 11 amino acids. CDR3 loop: CARSYGETQYF. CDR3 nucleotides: TGTGCCCGCAGTTACGGGGAGACCCAGTACTTC.

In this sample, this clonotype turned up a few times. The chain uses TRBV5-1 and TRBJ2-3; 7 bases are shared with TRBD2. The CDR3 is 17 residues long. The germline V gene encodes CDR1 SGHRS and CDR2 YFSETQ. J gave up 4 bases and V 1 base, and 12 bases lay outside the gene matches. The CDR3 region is CASSLSVRGTGADTQYF. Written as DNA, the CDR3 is TGCGCCAGCAGCTTGAGTGTGCGGGGGACCGGGGCAGATACGCAGTATTTT.

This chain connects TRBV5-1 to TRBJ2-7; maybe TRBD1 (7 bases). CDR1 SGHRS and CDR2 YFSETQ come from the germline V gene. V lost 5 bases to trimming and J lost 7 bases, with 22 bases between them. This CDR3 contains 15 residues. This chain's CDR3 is CASRGGTAFYNEQYF. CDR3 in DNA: TGCGCCAGCAGGGGCGGGACAGCGTTCTACAATGAGCAGTACTTC.

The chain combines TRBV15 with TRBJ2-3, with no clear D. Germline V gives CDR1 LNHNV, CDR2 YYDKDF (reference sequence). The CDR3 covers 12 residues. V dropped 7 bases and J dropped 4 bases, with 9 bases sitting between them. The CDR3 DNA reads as TGTGCCACCATGGGTGGCGCAGATACGCAGTATTTT. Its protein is CATMGGADTQYF. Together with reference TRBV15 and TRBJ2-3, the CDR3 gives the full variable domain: DAMVIQNPRYQVTQFGKPVTLSCSQTLNHNVMYWYQQKSSQAPKLLFHYYDKDFNNEADTPDNFQSRRPNTSFCFLDIRSPGLGDTAMYLCATMGGADTQYFGPGTRLTVL.

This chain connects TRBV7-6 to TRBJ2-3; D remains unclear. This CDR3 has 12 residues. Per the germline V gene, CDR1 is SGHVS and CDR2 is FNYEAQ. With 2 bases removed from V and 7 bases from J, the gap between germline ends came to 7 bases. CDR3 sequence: CASSLSSYTQYF. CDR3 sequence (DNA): TGTGCCAGCAGCTTATCATCGTATACGCAGTATTTT.

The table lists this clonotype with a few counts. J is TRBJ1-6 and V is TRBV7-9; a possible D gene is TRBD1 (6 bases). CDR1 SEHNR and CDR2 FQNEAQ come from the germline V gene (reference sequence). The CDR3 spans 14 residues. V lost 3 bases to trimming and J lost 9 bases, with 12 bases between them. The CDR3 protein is CASSLDSFGSPLHF. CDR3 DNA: TGTGCCAGCAGCTTGGACAGTTTCGGTTCACCCCTCCACTTT.

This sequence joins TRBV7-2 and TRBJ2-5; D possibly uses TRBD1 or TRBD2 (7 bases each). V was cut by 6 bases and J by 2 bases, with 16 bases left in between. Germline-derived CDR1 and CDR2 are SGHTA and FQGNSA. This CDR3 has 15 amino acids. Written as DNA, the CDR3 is TGTGCCAGCAGACCCAGGGGGGGTATTCAAGAGACCCAGTACTTC. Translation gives CASRPRGGIQETQYF.

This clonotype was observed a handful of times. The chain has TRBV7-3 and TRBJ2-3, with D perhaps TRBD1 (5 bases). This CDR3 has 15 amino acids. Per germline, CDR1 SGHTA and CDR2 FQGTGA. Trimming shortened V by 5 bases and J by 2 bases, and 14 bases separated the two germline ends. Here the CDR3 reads CASSLHGRDTDTQYF. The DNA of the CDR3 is TGTGCCAGCAGCCTCCACGGCAGGGACACAGATACGCAGTATTTT. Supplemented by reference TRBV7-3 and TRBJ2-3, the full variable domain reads GAGVSQTPSNKVTEKGKYVELRCDPISGHTALYWYRQSLGQGPEFLIYFQGTGAADDSGLPNDRFFAVRPEGSVSTLKIQRTERGDSAVYLCASSLHGRDTDTQYFGPGTRLTVL.